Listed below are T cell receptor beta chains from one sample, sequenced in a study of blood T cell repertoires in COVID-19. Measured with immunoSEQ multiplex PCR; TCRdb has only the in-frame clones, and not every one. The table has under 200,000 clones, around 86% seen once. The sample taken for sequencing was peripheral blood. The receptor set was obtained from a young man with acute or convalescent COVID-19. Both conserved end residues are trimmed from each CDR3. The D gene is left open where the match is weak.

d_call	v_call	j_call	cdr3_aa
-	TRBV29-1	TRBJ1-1	SVVGQSNTEAF
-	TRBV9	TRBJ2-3	ASKTSPGGTDTQY
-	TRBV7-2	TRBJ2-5	ASSPGVLETQY
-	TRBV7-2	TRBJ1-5	ASSLGGGQPQH
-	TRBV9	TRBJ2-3	ASSTTATSTDTQY
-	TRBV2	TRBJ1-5	ASSEGASGNQPQH
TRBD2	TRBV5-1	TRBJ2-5	ASSVGQSRGGETQY
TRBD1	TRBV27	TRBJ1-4	ASRPTGVSEKLF
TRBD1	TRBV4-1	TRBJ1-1	ASSQEGLQGATEAF
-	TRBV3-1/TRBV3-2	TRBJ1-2	ASSREGGYGYT
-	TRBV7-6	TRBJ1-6	ASSLDGGMGPLH
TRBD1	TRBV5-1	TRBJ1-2	ASSPGTGLHGYT
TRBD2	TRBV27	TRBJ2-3	ASSLSGGAADTQY
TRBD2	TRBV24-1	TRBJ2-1	ATSDLSGSGVQKDEQF
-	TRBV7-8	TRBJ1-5	ASSPEGGWGVGQPQH
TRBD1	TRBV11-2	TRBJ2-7	ASSSRDSGFAEQY
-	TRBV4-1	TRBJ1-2	ASSQEEGYYGYT
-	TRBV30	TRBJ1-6	AWSKPDNSPLH
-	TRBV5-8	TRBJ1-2	ASSREVNNYGYT
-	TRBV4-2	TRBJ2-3	ASSPGTLPTDTQY
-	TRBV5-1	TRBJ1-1	ASSLSGGMNTEAF
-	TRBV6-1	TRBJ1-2	ASNRANYGYT
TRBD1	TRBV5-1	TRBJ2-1	ASSSVGNDRGQHNEQF
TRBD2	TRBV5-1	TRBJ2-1	ASSSTLTSGGRSSYNEQF
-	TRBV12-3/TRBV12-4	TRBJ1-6	ASSFTASPLH
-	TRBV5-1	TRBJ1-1	ASRPTGGGTEAF
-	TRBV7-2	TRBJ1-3	ASSLQPSSGNTIY
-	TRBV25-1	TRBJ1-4	ASSETVLLEKLF
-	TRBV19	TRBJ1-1	ATSDPMRDTEAF
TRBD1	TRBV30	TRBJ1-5	AWSITQGASNQPQH
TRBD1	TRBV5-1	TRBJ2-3	ASSKGQGTDTQY
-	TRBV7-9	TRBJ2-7	ASSRGTAEQY
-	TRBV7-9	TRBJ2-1	ASSWASALRDEQF
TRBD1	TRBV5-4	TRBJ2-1	ASSPGTGSFVNEQF
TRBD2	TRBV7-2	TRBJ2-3	ASSLGTITDTQY
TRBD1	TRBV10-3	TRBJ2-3	AISESGLRGPSTDTQY
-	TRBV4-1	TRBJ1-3	ASSPTRGNGNTIY
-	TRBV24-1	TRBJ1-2	ATSDFERNYGYT
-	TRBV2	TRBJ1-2	ASSEATRQFGDSYLNYGYT
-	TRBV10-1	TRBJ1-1	ASSEVGSTEAF
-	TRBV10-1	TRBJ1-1	ASSAGTEAF
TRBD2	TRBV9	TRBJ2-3	ASSVARGGTDTQY
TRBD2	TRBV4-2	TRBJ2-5	ASSQDGASGGAVEETQY
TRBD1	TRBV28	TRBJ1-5	ASSLLTGGYNQPQH
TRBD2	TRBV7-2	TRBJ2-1	ASSWPGTSGNEQF